These T cell receptor beta chains were read from a single sample in a study of metastatic and nonmetastatic thyroid tumors. TCRdb re-called clones from the PCR reads using MiXCR. Of approximately 20,000 clones listed, around a quarter are singletons. Sequencing input: tumor tissue. These receptor sequences come from a female donor with papillary thyroid cancer or a benign thyroid nodule (not recorded which). Some clones in this sample may be carry-over from other donors' samples. The CDR3 runs from the conserved cysteine through the conserved F or W. The order of the fields is V gene, J gene, clone size, D gene, CDR3 DNA, CDR3 protein. D genes are given only for firm matches. Not every row has a clone size; where given, it reads once, few, many or a size class.

V gene: TRBV6-1; J gene: TRBJ2-7; clone size: few; D gene: -; CDR3 DNA: TGTGCCAGCAGTGAACGGAGGGACGAGCAGTACTTC; CDR3 protein: CASSERRDEQYF
V gene: TRBV28; J gene: TRBJ2-7; clone size: -; D gene: -; CDR3 DNA: TGTGCCAGCATCAAGTTTGGGTCCCACTCCTACGAGCAGTACTTC; CDR3 protein: CASIKFGSHSYEQYF
V gene: TRBV10-1; J gene: TRBJ2-7; clone size: medium-sized; D gene: TRBD1; CDR3 DNA: TGCGCCAGCAGTGAGGGACAGGGTCCCTACGAGCAGTACTTC; CDR3 protein: CASSEGQGPYEQYF
V gene: TRBV30; J gene: TRBJ2-3; clone size: -; D gene: TRBD2; CDR3 DNA: TGTGCCTGGACACTAGCGGGAACGGATACGCAGTATTTT; CDR3 protein: CAWTLAGTDTQYF
V gene: TRBV25-1; J gene: TRBJ2-1; clone size: -; D gene: TRBD1; CDR3 DNA: TGTGCCAGCAGTGCCCGACATTATAAAGAGACAGGGGAGGCCTACAATGAGCAGTTCTTC; CDR3 protein: CASSARHYKETGEAYNEQFF
V gene: TRBV18; J gene: TRBJ1-2; clone size: -; D gene: -; CDR3 DNA: TGTGCCAGCTCCAAGGAGGGTGGTGGCTATGGCTACACCTTC; CDR3 protein: CASSKEGGGYGYTF
V gene: TRBV10-3; J gene: TRBJ1-2; clone size: many; D gene: -; CDR3 DNA: TGTGCCATCAGTGAGGGACAAGCCGATGGCTACACCTTC; CDR3 protein: CAISEGQADGYTF
V gene: TRBV9; J gene: TRBJ1-3; clone size: many; D gene: TRBD1; CDR3 DNA: TGTGCCAGCAGCGTAGCCCCTTTCCAGGGGGCCCTAAACACCATATATTTT; CDR3 protein: CASSVAPFQGALNTIYF
V gene: TRBV19; J gene: TRBJ2-1; clone size: many; D gene: -; CDR3 DNA: TGTGCCAGTAGTATATCGAGGAGGAATGAGCAGTTCTTC; CDR3 protein: CASSISRRNEQFF
V gene: TRBV6-5; J gene: TRBJ2-3; clone size: few; D gene: TRBD2; CDR3 DNA: TGTGCCAGCAGTCACGGACTAGCGGGAGCGGTAGATACGCAGTATTTT; CDR3 protein: CASSHGLAGAVDTQYF
V gene: TRBV11-3; J gene: TRBJ2-1; clone size: few; D gene: -; CDR3 DNA: TGTGCCAGCAGCTTATCAGAGGGTTTTGAGCAGTTCTTC; CDR3 protein: CASSLSEGFEQFF
V gene: TRBV30; J gene: TRBJ2-7; clone size: -; D gene: -; CDR3 DNA: TGTGCCTGGAGTGTACTGGTATCGGCCGGGGAGCAATACTTC; CDR3 protein: CAWSVLVSAGEQYF
V gene: TRBV3-1; J gene: TRBJ2-1; clone size: many; D gene: TRBD2; CDR3 DNA: TGTGCCAGCAGCAAAGACCCGGGACTAAGCTCCTACAATGAGCAGTTCTTC; CDR3 protein: CASSKDPGLSSYNEQFF
V gene: TRBV7-9; J gene: TRBJ2-3; clone size: many; D gene: TRBD2; CDR3 DNA: TGTGCCAGCAGCTTGGGGGAGGGGTCCACAGATACGCAGTATTTT; CDR3 protein: CASSLGEGSTDTQYF
V gene: TRBV27; J gene: TRBJ2-7; clone size: -; D gene: -; CDR3 DNA: TGTGCCAGCAAGAGGAGTGGGACATCCCCCCTCGAGCAGTACTTC; CDR3 protein: CASKRSGTSPLEQYF
V gene: TRBV27; J gene: TRBJ1-1; clone size: -; D gene: -; CDR3 DNA: TGTGCCAGCAGTTTGGGGGTTGGGAGTGAAGCTTTCTTT; CDR3 protein: CASSLGVGSEAFF
V gene: TRBV6-1; J gene: TRBJ2-5; clone size: few; D gene: -; CDR3 DNA: TGTTCCAGCAGTGAAGCGCGGGCATCCCAAGAGACCCAGTACTTC; CDR3 protein: CSSSEARASQETQYF
V gene: TRBV6-2/TRBV6-3; J gene: TRBJ2-7; clone size: few; D gene: -; CDR3 DNA: TGTGCCAGCAGTTATCTTCCAGGGGATACCTACGAGCAGTACTTC; CDR3 protein: CASSYLPGDTYEQYF
V gene: TRBV10-3; J gene: TRBJ1-2; clone size: -; D gene: -; CDR3 DNA: TGTGCCATCAGTGAGTACCCCGGTGGTTCTCCTAATGGCTACACCTTC; CDR3 protein: CAISEYPGGSPNGYTF
V gene: TRBV18; J gene: TRBJ2-1; clone size: many; D gene: -; CDR3 DNA: TGTGCCAGCTCACCGAAAAATACAGGGACTTACAATGAGCAGTTCTTC; CDR3 protein: CASSPKNTGTYNEQFF
V gene: TRBV23-1; J gene: TRBJ2-7; clone size: -; D gene: TRBD2; CDR3 DNA: TGCGCCAGCAGGTCAAAAAATTCTAGCGGGACGGTCCTAATTAATTGGTACGAGCAGTACTTC; CDR3 protein: CASRSKNSSGTVLINWYEQYF
V gene: TRBV14; J gene: TRBJ1-3; clone size: -; D gene: -; CDR3 DNA: TGTGCCAGCAGCCACGTGGGGGGACTGAGTAACACCATATATTTT; CDR3 protein: CASSHVGGLSNTIYF
V gene: TRBV20-1; J gene: TRBJ2-5; clone size: many; D gene: TRBD2; CDR3 DNA: TGCAGTGCTAGAGATAGTAGCGGGTTATCAGAGACCCAGTACTTC; CDR3 protein: CSARDSSGLSETQYF
V gene: TRBV11-2; J gene: TRBJ2-7; clone size: -; D gene: TRBD1; CDR3 DNA: TGTGCCAGCAGCCTAACAGGGGGGATCAACGAGCAGTACTTC; CDR3 protein: CASSLTGGINEQYF
V gene: TRBV30; J gene: TRBJ1-1; clone size: few; D gene: -; CDR3 DNA: TGTGCCTGGAGTTCACCCACTGAAGCTTTCTTT; CDR3 protein: CAWSSPTEAFF
V gene: TRBV2; J gene: TRBJ1-6; clone size: -; D gene: -; CDR3 DNA: TGTGCCAGCAGTGAAGCGTTGGGGTCGGGTTCACCCCTCCACTTT; CDR3 protein: CASSEALGSGSPLHF
V gene: TRBV30; J gene: TRBJ1-2; clone size: -; D gene: -; CDR3 DNA: TGTGCCTGGAGTGTAAGCTCGACTGCTGGCTATGGCTACACCTTC; CDR3 protein: CAWSVSSTAGYGYTF